Listed here are 9 T cell receptor beta chains from one sample, sequenced in a study of blood T cell repertoires in COVID-19. TCRdb's table, derived via immunoSEQ multiplex PCR, lists solely in-frame clones and lacks some. The table shows about 180,000 clones, with 70% to 90% occurring only once. Sequencing was carried out using peripheral blood. These receptor sequences come from a man aged 35 to 55 with active or convalescent COVID-19.

The rearrangement uses TRBV9 and TRBJ1-1; the D is unclear. V was clipped by 1 base and J by 0 bases, with 7 bases between them. Germline CDR1 and CDR2: SGDLS and YYNGEE. The CDR3 consists of 14 residues. CDR3 in DNA: TGTGCCAGCAGCGTAACCACGGTGAACACTGAAGCTTTCTTT. This encodes CASSVTTVNTEAFF. Variable domain in full (rest from reference TRBV9 and TRBJ1-1): DSGVTQTPKHLITATGQRVTLRCSPRSGDLSVYWYQQSLDQGLQFLIQYYNGEERAKGNILERFSAQQFPDLHSELNLSSLELGDSALYFCASSVTTVNTEAFFGQGTRLTVV.

The chain employs TRBV12-3 or TRBV12-4 and TRBJ2-7; 7 bases fit TRBD2. This CDR3 is 13 amino acids long. Unmatched junction bases numbered 1, after V lost 0 bases and J lost 5 bases. CDR3 protein: CASSLATSHEQYF. The CDR3 bases are TGTGCCAGCAGTTTAGCGACTAGCCACGAGCAGTACTTC.

The chain links TRBV7-9 to TRBJ2-5; the match to TRBD2 covers 7 bases. The CDR3 has 15 amino acids. CDR1 is SEHNR and CDR2 is FQNEAQ in the germline V gene (reference sequence). V lost 3 bases, J lost 5 bases, and 9 bases stayed unmatched. CDR3 in amino acids: CASSFQAGVVETQYF. In nucleotides, the CDR3 is TGTGCCAGCAGCTTTCAGGCGGGGGTTGTGGAGACCCAGTACTTC.

The rearrangement uses TRBV28 and TRBJ1-5; a weak D match, TRBD1 (6 bases). The CDR3 consists of 13 residues. Trimming stripped 7 bases from V and 7 bases from J, with 14 bases between. Per germline, CDR1 MDHEN and CDR2 SYDVKM. The CDR3 DNA follows: TGTGCCAGCACCCCCCACAGGGTCCAGCCCCAGCATTTT. The encoded protein is CASTPHRVQPQHF.

This clone has only one observation. This CDR3 reads CASRITGVTTEAFF. The CDR3 region has the DNA TGTGCCAGCAGGATTACAGGGGTTACCACTGAAGCTTTCTTT. This sequence joins TRBV28 and TRBJ1-1; 7 bases align to TRBD1. The germline gives CDR1 MDHEN, CDR2 SYDVKM. J lost 4 bases, V lost 6 bases, and 8 bases had no gene match. The CDR3 has 14 amino acids.

CDR3 sequence reads: CASTQGVNTGELFF. The DNA for the CDR3 is TGTGCCAGCACCCAGGGGGTAAACACCGGGGAGCTGTTTTTT. The chain is built from TRBV7-2 and TRBJ2-2; TRBD1 matches at 7 bases. CDR1 and CDR2 from the germline V gene are SGHTA and FQGNSA. This CDR3 is built from 14 residues. V was clipped by 7 bases and J by 2 bases; unmatched bases: 4.

This rearrangement joins TRBV29-1 to TRBJ1-3; D not resolved. The CDR3 contains 13 residues. V lost 6 bases and J 2 bases, leaving 11 bases between the germline ends. Germline V gives CDR1 SQVTM, CDR2 ANQGSEA. The CDR3 sequence is CSVSYTAGNTIYF. CDR3 in DNA: TGCAGCGTCTCCTACACAGCTGGAAACACCATATATTTT.

This chain joins TRBV30 and TRBJ1-1; no firm D call. The CDR3 sequence is 13 residues long. CDR1 GTSNPN and CDR2 SVGIG come from the germline V gene (reference sequence). Trimming shortened V by 2 bases and J by 1 base, and 8 bases separated the two germline ends. CDR3 coding DNA: TGTGCCTGGAGTTTGACACCGAACACTGAAGCTTTCTTT. It is translated as CAWSLTPNTEAFF. Complete variable domain (other parts from reference TRBV30 and TRBJ1-1): SQTIHQWPATLVQPVGSPLSLECTVEGTSNPNLYWYRQAAGRGLQLLFYSVGIGQISSEVPQNLSASRPQDRQFILSSKKLLLSDSGFYLCAWSLTPNTEAFFGQGTRLTVV.

The DNA of the CDR3 is TGTGCCAGCAGTTTTGACAGTGCAAGTTCCTACGAGCAGTACTTC. This codes for CASSFDSASSYEQYF. The chain links TRBV27 to TRBJ2-7; D is perhaps TRBD1 (5 bases). The CDR3 consists of 15 residues. V shed 3 bases and J shed 1 base, with 13 bases lying between them. In germline, CDR1 is MNHEY, CDR2 SMNVEV (reference sequence).